This TCR beta chain was identified during a study of blood T cell repertoires in COVID-19. Study context: Sites across the United States, Italy and Spain contributed samples from acute and convalescent COVID-19.

Generated by immunoSEQ multiplex PCR, the TCRdb table keeps only in-frame clones and is missing some. Found here are 75,000 to 80,000 clones, approximately 85% of them singletons; the top ten hold roughly 45%. The CDR3 is made up of 15 amino acids. CDR1 SGHNT and CDR2 YENEEA come from the germline V gene. J gave up 0 bases and V 4 bases, and 5 bases lay outside the gene matches. The material sequenced was peripheral blood. This clonotype was sampled from a human donor in a cohort sampled during active COVID-19. The chain recombines TRBV11-3 with TRBJ1-1; TRBD1 agrees at 7 bases. CDR3 amino acids: CASSSRRGMNTEAFF. CDR3 DNA sequence: TGTGCCAGCAGCTCCCGCAGGGGGATGAACACTGAAGCTTTCTTT.